Below are 25 T cell receptor beta chains sequenced from a single sample in a study of T cell responses to AZD1222 COVID-19 vaccine. Libraries were prepared by immunoSEQ multiplex PCR; TCRdb keeps only in-frame clonotypes and omits some of them. The sample contains about 150,000 clones, about 90% of which appear only once. The source was peripheral blood, collected on day 0 of AZD1222 vaccination. The receptors originated from an adult in good health.

The V call is TRBV4-1, the J call TRBJ2-1; TRBD2 might be the D (5 bases). CDR3 size: 15 residues. Trimming stripped 3 bases from V and 8 bases from J, with 17 bases between. Germline V lookup: CDR1 MGHRA, CDR2 YSYEKL. As DNA, the CDR3 is TGCGCCAGCAGCCAGTCCCGGGAAGTATGGGATGAGCAGTTCTTC. Protein: CASSQSREVWDEQFF.

This chain joins TRBV4-2 and TRBJ2-7, with 14 nucleotides matching TRBD2. V trimming: 0 bases; J trimming: 4 bases; junction bases outside the gene matches: 5. Per germline, CDR1 LGHNA and CDR2 YNFKEQ. This CDR3 has 17 amino acids. In nucleotides, the CDR3 is TGTGCCAGCAGCCAAGAGCGGGGACTAGCGGGGGAATACGAGCAGTACTTC. Protein: CASSQERGLAGEYEQYF.

CDR3 DNA: TGTGCCAGCAGTTCCCCAGGGGGCGATGAAAAACTGTTTTTT. Translation: CASSSPGGDEKLFF. V usage is TRBV28 and J usage is TRBJ1-4; 8 bases agree with TRBD1. The CDR3 sequence is 14 residues long. With V trimmed by 4 bases and J by 6 bases, 4 bases remained unmatched. The germline gives CDR1 MDHEN, CDR2 SYDVKM.

The rearrangement uses TRBV19 and TRBJ2-2; tentative D call: TRBD1 (5 bases). The CDR3 is 15 amino acids. Looked up from germline, CDR1 is LNHDA and CDR2 is SQIVND (reference sequence). Trimming took off 5 bases at V and 1 base at J, with 11 bases between the two ends. In DNA, the CDR3 is TGTGCCAGTAGTGTGACCCAGGGGAACACCGGGGAGCTGTTTTTT. As protein: CASSVTQGNTGELFF.

V gene TRBV19 combines with J gene TRBJ2-7; D possibly corresponds to TRBD1 (5 bases). V lost 5 bases to trimming and J lost 2 bases, with 13 bases between them. The CDR3 is made up of 14 amino acids. Per germline, CDR1 LNHDA and CDR2 SQIVND (reference sequence). The CDR3 sequence is CASSGAGMTYEQYF. For the CDR3, the DNA is TGTGCCAGTAGTGGAGCAGGGATGACCTACGAGCAGTACTTC.

The genes are TRBV24-1 and TRBJ1-1; D remains unclear. With 9 bases removed from V and 4 bases from J, the gap between germline ends came to 14 bases. The germline V gene encodes CDR1 KGHDR and CDR2 SFDVKD. The length of the CDR3 is 13 residues. The CDR3 sequence is CATDAGVGTEAFF. The DNA of the CDR3 is TGTGCCACCGACGCCGGGGTCGGCACTGAAGCTTTCTTT.

The sample holds a few counts of this clone. V usage is TRBV30 and J usage is TRBJ2-1; 7 positions agree with TRBD2. Germline CDR1 GTSNPN, CDR2 SVGIG (reference sequence). The CDR3 length is 14 residues. Losses at the gene ends were 5 bases for V and 3 bases for J; bases not matched to a gene: 7. The CDR3 region has the DNA TGTGCCTGGGGGAAGGTAGCGGGCTACAATGAGCAGTTCTTC. Protein sequence: CAWGKVAGYNEQFF.

The CDR3 nucleotides read TGTGCCAGCAGCTCTTCGGAATCTGGAAACACCATATATTTT. Its protein is CASSSSESGNTIYF. The chain has TRBV5-6 and TRBJ1-3; unclear D gene. V lost 3 bases and J lost 1, with 8 bases in between. This CDR3 contains 14 residues. Germline CDR1 and CDR2: SGHDT and YYEEEE.

V is TRBV19 and J is TRBJ1-5; D might be TRBD1 (6 bases). This CDR3 region has 17 residues. The germline V and J ends were trimmed by 4 bases and 2 bases, with 18 bases remaining between them. Germline assignment: CDR1 LNHDA and CDR2 SQIVND (reference sequence). The CDR3 reads CASSTFYPGAGNQPQHF. The CDR3 region has the DNA TGTGCCAGTAGTACATTCTATCCAGGGGCTGGCAATCAGCCCCAGCATTTT.

The V and J genes are TRBV3-1 (or the pseudogene TRBV3-2) and TRBJ2-3; TRBD2 matches 7 bases. V dropped 0 bases and J dropped 7; count of bases not matched to a gene: 4. Germline-derived CDR1 and CDR2 are LGHDT and YNNKEL (reference sequence). This CDR3 comprises 14 residues. As DNA, the CDR3 is TGTGCCAGCAGCCAAGAGCGGGAGTGGAATACGCAGTATTTT. Protein: CASSQEREWNTQYF.

This chain links TRBV18 with TRBJ1-1; 9 bases fit TRBD1. CDR3 size: 18 residues. CDR1 and CDR2 (germline): KGHSH, LQKENI. Trimming cost V 3 bases and J 2 bases; bases outside gene matches: 13. CDR3 sequence reads: CASSPLSFSGQGNTEAFF. Here the CDR3 DNA reads TGTGCCAGCTCACCGCTGTCTTTTTCGGGACAGGGAAACACTGAAGCTTTCTTT.

The J gene is TRBJ1-5, the V gene TRBV3-1 (or the pseudogene TRBV3-2); 7 nucleotides match TRBD1. Germline V gene sequence: CDR1 LGHDT, CDR2 YNNKEL (reference sequence). The V gene end was trimmed by 0 bases and the J gene end by 11 bases; junction bases not matched to a gene: 7. The CDR3 contains 14 residues. CDR3 nucleotides: TGTGCCAGCAGCCAAGATCACAGGGGTGAGGCCCAGCATTTT. Translation gives CASSQDHRGEAQHF.

Here the CDR3 DNA reads TGTGCCAGCAGTTACAGATCGGGGGGCTCTGGAAACACCATATATTTT. Translated, it gives CASSYRSGGSGNTIYF. V is TRBV6-5 and J is TRBJ1-3, with a weak D call TRBD1 (5 bases). CDR1 and CDR2 from the germline V gene are MNHEY and SVGAGI. The CDR3 has 16 amino acids. With 2 bases removed from V and 0 bases from J, the gap between germline ends came to 11 bases.

J is TRBJ2-2 and V is TRBV29-1; no clear D. The germline gives CDR1 SQVTM, CDR2 ANQGSEA. V lost 1 base to trimming and J lost 1 base, with 4 bases between them. This CDR3 is built from 13 residues. CDR3 sequence: CSVEGGNTGELFF. In DNA form, the CDR3 reads TGCAGCGTTGAAGGGGGGAACACCGGGGAGCTGTTTTTT.

J is TRBJ1-1 and V is TRBV7-2, with a weak D call TRBD1 (5 bases). The CDR3 runs 13 residues. Germline V gene sequence: CDR1 SGHTA, CDR2 FQGNSA. Trimming stripped 5 bases from V and 10 bases from J, with 17 bases between. The CDR3 sequence: CASSTPGGRIAFF. The CDR3 bases are TGTGCCAGCAGCACGCCCGGGGGGAGAATAGCTTTCTTT.

The J gene is TRBJ1-4, the V gene TRBV10-3; possible D gene TRBD1, 5 bases. The CDR3 runs to 15 residues. Trimming left V 4 bases short and J 3 bases short, with 12 bases between. From germline, CDR1 is ENHRY and CDR2 SYGVKD. CDR3 sequence (DNA): TGTGCCATCAGTGGTACGACAGAGCCTAATGAAAAACTGTTTTTT. As protein: CAISGTTEPNEKLFF.

The chain links TRBV12-3 or TRBV12-4 to TRBJ1-1; D is undetermined. Deletions cut 2 bases from V and 4 bases from J, with 8 bases between. The CDR3 length is 13 residues. The CDR3 spells CASSLSAFTEAFF. CDR3 nucleotides: TGTGCCAGCAGTTTATCGGCCTTCACTGAAGCTTTCTTT.

V and J are TRBV5-1 and TRBJ1-1, with 10 bases lining up with TRBD1. With 3 bases clipped from V and 3 bases from J, the junction kept 5 bases outside the gene matches. Germline V gives CDR1 SGHRS, CDR2 YFSETQ. This CDR3 spans 15 amino acids. CDR3 residues: CASSSRTGGDTEAFF. The CDR3 bases are TGCGCCAGCAGCTCCCGGACAGGGGGGGACACTGAAGCTTTCTTT.

This clone has more than one count but fewer than ten. The chain recombines TRBV19 with TRBJ1-5; D possibly corresponds to TRBD1 (5 bases). CDR1 and CDR2 (germline): LNHDA, SQIVND (reference sequence). Deletions cut 3 bases from V and 9 bases from J, with 15 bases between. There are 14 residues in the CDR3. This CDR3 is CASSIKEGSGPQHF. CDR3 nucleotide sequence: TGTGCCAGTAGTATTAAGGAGGGGTCGGGGCCCCAGCATTTT.

The chain combines TRBV9 with TRBJ1-1; D unresolved. V lost 3 bases to trimming and J lost 1 base, with 13 bases between them. The CDR3 is 15 amino acids. The germline CDR1 and CDR2 sequences are SGDLS and YYNGEE. As DNA, the CDR3 is TGTGCCAGCAGCGCAGCTTCAAAGGAGAACACTGAAGCTTTCTTT. Encoded protein: CASSAASKENTEAFF.

V gene TRBV4-1 combines with J gene TRBJ1-6; D remains ambiguous. Germline CDR1 reads MGHRA; CDR2 reads YSYEKL. The CDR3 is 13 amino acids. V lost 0 bases and J 9 bases, leaving 6 bases between the germline ends. The CDR3 DNA reads as TGCGCCAGCAGCCAAGATCCTAGTTCACCCCTCCACTTT. It is translated as CASSQDPSSPLHF.

The chain links TRBV7-2 to TRBJ2-7; D gene unclear. The CDR3 has 15 residues. The V end lost 0 bases, the J end lost 0 bases, and 9 bases lay between the germline ends. Germline CDR1 is SGHTA and CDR2 is FQGNSA. CDR3 sequence reads: CASSLAVTDSYEQYF. DNA for the CDR3: TGTGCCAGCAGCTTAGCCGTAACGGACTCCTACGAGCAGTACTTC. Using reference TRBV7-2 and TRBJ2-7 for the parts outside the CDR3, the full variable domain is GAGVSQSPSNKVTEKGKDVELRCDPISGHTALYWYRQSLGQGLEFLIYFQGNSAPDKSGLPSDRFSAERTGGSVSTLTIQRTQQEDSAVYLCASSLAVTDSYEQYFGPGTRLTVT.

Here the CDR3 reads CASSWMGSGFNTEAFF. CDR3 nucleotides: TGTGCCAGCAGTTGGATGGGGTCTGGGTTTAACACTGAAGCTTTCTTT. V gene TRBV27 combines with J gene TRBJ1-1; no reliable D call. V was trimmed by 4 bases and J by 2 bases, leaving 17 bases between them. Germline CDR1 and CDR2: MNHEY and SMNVEV (reference sequence). The CDR3 is 16 amino acids.

This chain links TRBV5-1 with TRBJ2-1; the match to TRBD2 covers 12 bases. CDR3 size: 20 residues. CDR1 is SGHRS, CDR2 YFSETQ, per germline. The trim removed 7 bases at V and 0 bases at J, leaving 17 bases unmatched. Written as DNA, the CDR3 is TGCGCCAGCCCAAGCTTGTTGTGGCTAGCGGGGGGGCCCTCCTACAATGAGCAGTTCTTC. Its protein is CASPSLLWLAGGPSYNEQFF.

The rearrangement links TRBV30 to TRBJ1-1; D unclear. V was cut by 2 bases and J by 0 bases, with 13 bases left in between. The CDR3 is made up of 15 amino acids. Looked up from germline, CDR1 is GTSNPN and CDR2 is SVGIG (reference sequence). CDR3 amino acids: CAWSKLGQLNTEAFF. The CDR3 DNA follows: TGTGCCTGGAGTAAACTAGGGCAGCTGAACACTGAAGCTTTCTTT. Full variable domain (remainder filled in from reference TRBV30 and TRBJ1-1): SQTIHQWPATLVQPVGSPLSLECTVEGTSNPNLYWYRQAAGRGLQLLFYSVGIGQISSEVPQNLSASRPQDRQFILSSKKLLLSDSGFYLCAWSKLGQLNTEAFFGQGTRLTVV.